This is a list of T cell receptor beta chains from one sample in a study of shared clonotypes between healthy human individuals. Sequenced by immunoSEQ multiplex PCR; TCRdb stores in-frame clones only, minus some. The sample shows about 480,000 clones, over 75% of them seen only once. The sequenced sample was PBMCs. The receptors shown here come from a woman aged 40 to 50 in good health. Some clones in this sample may be carry-over from other donors' samples. The CDR3 runs from the conserved cysteine through the conserved F or W. The order of the fields is J gene, clone size, V gene, D gene, CDR3 protein, CDR3 DNA. A D gene is named only where the DNA matches it firmly. Clone size is shown for a subset of rows, as once, few, many or a class of expanded clone.

j_gene: TRBJ2-1; abundance: NA; v_gene: TRBV7-9; d_gene: TRBD2; CDR3aa: CASSLELAGGEQFF; CDR3nt: TGTGCCAGCAGCTTGGAACTAGCGGGAGGAGAGCAGTTCTTC
j_gene: TRBJ2-7; abundance: NA; v_gene: TRBV10-3; d_gene: NA; CDR3aa: CAISDRGRSSYEQYF; CDR3nt: TGTGCCATCAGTGATCGGGGAAGATCCTCCTACGAGCAGTACTTC
j_gene: TRBJ2-2; abundance: NA; v_gene: TRBV5-4; d_gene: NA; CDR3aa: CASSSREYGGELFF; CDR3nt: TGTGCCAGCAGCTCCAGGGAATACGGCGGGGAGCTGTTTTTT
j_gene: TRBJ2-2; abundance: NA; v_gene: TRBV7-2; d_gene: TRBD2; CDR3aa: CASTSEWASGTHGELFF; CDR3nt: TGTGCCAGCACCTCAGAGTGGGCTAGCGGGACCCACGGGGAGCTGTTTTTT
j_gene: TRBJ2-7; abundance: NA; v_gene: TRBV4-3; d_gene: NA; CDR3aa: CASSQVLHYEQYF; CDR3nt: TGCGCCAGCAGCCAAGTCCTTCACTACGAGCAGTACTTC
j_gene: TRBJ1-1; abundance: few; v_gene: TRBV29-1; d_gene: NA; CDR3aa: CSVFETEAFF; CDR3nt: TGCAGCGTTTTCGAAACTGAAGCTTTCTTT
j_gene: TRBJ2-3; abundance: NA; v_gene: TRBV11-2; d_gene: NA; CDR3aa: CASSEQGLDTQYF; CDR3nt: TGTGCCAGCAGCGAACAGGGTTTAGATACGCAGTATTTT
j_gene: TRBJ2-5; abundance: NA; v_gene: TRBV4-1; d_gene: TRBD1; CDR3aa: CASSLATGGVGTQYF; CDR3nt: TGCGCCAGCAGCCTTGCGACAGGGGGCGTGGGGACCCAGTACTTC
j_gene: TRBJ1-2; abundance: NA; v_gene: TRBV9; d_gene: NA; CDR3aa: CASSSWDTGEAGYTF; CDR3nt: TGTGCCAGCAGCAGTTGGGACACCGGAGAGGCTGGCTACACCTTC
j_gene: TRBJ2-3; abundance: once; v_gene: TRBV12-5; d_gene: TRBD2; CDR3aa: CASGLVGVAGYTDTQYF; CDR3nt: TGTGCTAGTGGTTTGGTAGGGGTAGCGGGCTACACAGATACGCAGTATTTT
j_gene: TRBJ1-1; abundance: many; v_gene: TRBV10-3; d_gene: NA; CDR3aa: CAISDPGVNPLGTEAFF; CDR3nt: TGTGCCATCAGTGACCCCGGGGTCAACCCTTTAGGGACTGAAGCTTTCTTT
j_gene: TRBJ2-7; abundance: few; v_gene: TRBV6-1; d_gene: NA; CDR3aa: CASSETQGIRYEQYF; CDR3nt: TGTGCCAGCAGTGAGACGCAGGGGATCAGGTACGAGCAGTACTTC
j_gene: TRBJ2-2; abundance: NA; v_gene: TRBV16; d_gene: TRBD1; CDR3aa: CASSQTTGGTGELFF; CDR3nt: TGTGCCAGCAGCCAGACGACAGGGGGCACCGGGGAGCTGTTTTTT